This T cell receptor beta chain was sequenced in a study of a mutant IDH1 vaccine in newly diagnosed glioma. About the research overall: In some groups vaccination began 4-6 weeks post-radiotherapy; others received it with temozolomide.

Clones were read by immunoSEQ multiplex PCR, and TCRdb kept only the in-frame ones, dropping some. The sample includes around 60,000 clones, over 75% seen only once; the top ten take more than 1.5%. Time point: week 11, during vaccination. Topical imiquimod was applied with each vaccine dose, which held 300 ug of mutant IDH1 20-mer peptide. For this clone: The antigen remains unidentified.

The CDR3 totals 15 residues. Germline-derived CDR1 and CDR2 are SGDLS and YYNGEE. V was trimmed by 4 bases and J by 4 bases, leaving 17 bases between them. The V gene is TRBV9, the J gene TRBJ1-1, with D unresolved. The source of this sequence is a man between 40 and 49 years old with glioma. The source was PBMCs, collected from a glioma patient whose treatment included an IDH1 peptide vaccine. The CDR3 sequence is CASSPQVGGSTEAFF. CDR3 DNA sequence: TGTGCCAGCAGCCCTCAGGTCGGAGGTAGCACTGAAGCTTTCTTT.